The rows below give T cell receptor beta chains drawn from one sample of a study of EBV T-cell therapy then PD-1 blockade in nasopharyngeal carcinoma. These TCRs are of unknown antigen specificity. Clones were read by immunoSEQ multiplex PCR, and TCRdb kept only the in-frame ones, dropping some. In the table there are 22,000 or so clones, 82% of which are singletons. The sample was CD8+ T cells from blood, taken at day -245 from a patient whose treatment included autologous EBV-specific T cells and nivolumab. The receptor source for this set is a middle-aged man with nasopharyngeal carcinoma. Each CDR3 is given with its conserved first and last residue. Each record gives: J gene, clone size, D gene, V gene, CDR3 protein, CDR3 DNA. D genes are given only for firm matches. Clone size is shown for a subset of rows, as once, few, many or a class of expanded clone.

TRBJ1-2,NA,NA,TRBV7-9,CASHAARQIYRGYTF,TGTGCCAGCCACGCCGCCAGGCAGATTTATCGCGGCTACACCTTC
TRBJ2-7,NA,NA,TRBV11-2,CASSPGTQFEQYF,TGTGCCAGCAGCCCCGGGACTCAATTCGAGCAGTACTTC
TRBJ2-7,NA,TRBD1,TRBV6-1,CASSEATGTAYEQYF,TGTGCCAGCAGTGAAGCAACCGGGACAGCTTACGAGCAGTACTTC
TRBJ1-6,NA,TRBD1,TRBV19,CASSIWDRGNSPLHF,TGTGCCAGTAGTATATGGGACAGGGGGAATTCACCCCTCCACTTT
TRBJ1-6,NA,NA,TRBV6-4,CASSDSEGTNSPLHF,TGTGCCAGCAGTGACTCGGAGGGTACGAATTCACCCCTCCACTTT
TRBJ2-5,NA,TRBD2,TRBV25-1,CASSEGRGQETQYF,TGTGCCAGCAGTGAAGGGCGGGGGCAAGAGACCCAGTACTTC
TRBJ2-3,NA,NA,TRBV6-4,CASSDRGTDTQYF,TGTGCCAGCAGTGACAGGGGCACAGATACGCAGTATTTT
TRBJ2-2,NA,NA,TRBV28,CASSFRGTGELFF,TGTGCCAGCAGTTTTCGGGGGACCGGGGAGCTGTTTTTT
TRBJ2-7,NA,TRBD1,TRBV5-1,CASSLVDRLHYEQYF,TGCGCCAGCAGCTTGGTGGACAGGCTCCACTACGAGCAGTACTTC
TRBJ2-1,NA,TRBD1,TRBV3-1/TRBV3-2,CASSLGQGIKFNEQFF,TGTGCCAGCAGCTTGGGACAGGGAATAAAGTTTAATGAGCAGTTCTTC
TRBJ2-1,NA,TRBD1,TRBV28,CASSFSVTGLYNEQFF,TGTGCCAGCAGTTTCTCTGTGACAGGGCTCTACAATGAGCAGTTCTTC
TRBJ1-2,NA,TRBD1,TRBV27,CASSPTGGLNYGYTF,TGTGCCAGCAGTCCAACAGGGGGCCTTAACTATGGCTACACCTTC
TRBJ2-1,few,NA,TRBV6-4,CASSDSRGGNEQFF,TGTGCCAGCAGTGACTCCAGGGGGGGCAATGAGCAGTTCTTC
TRBJ1-5,few,NA,TRBV21-1,CASSKVPRVCSNQPQHF,TGTGCCAGCAGCAAAGTCCCGAGGGTGTGTAGCAATCAGCCCCAGCATTTT
TRBJ1-1,NA,NA,TRBV6-2/TRBV6-3,CASSYPMETEAFF,TGTGCCAGCAGTTACCCTATGGAAACTGAAGCTTTCTTT
TRBJ2-3,NA,TRBD1,TRBV4-3,CASSQAVTGEDTQYF,TGCGCCAGCAGCCAAGCCGTAACAGGGGAAGATACGCAGTATTTT
TRBJ1-5,NA,TRBD1,TRBV7-9,CASSPEGAGPVNQPQHF,TGTGCCAGCAGCCCCGAGGGGGCGGGGCCCGTCAATCAGCCCCAGCATTTT
TRBJ2-1,few,NA,TRBV6-2/TRBV6-3,CASSYSDSYNEQFF,TGTGCCAGCAGTTACTCAGACTCCTACAATGAGCAGTTCTTC
TRBJ1-6,NA,TRBD1,TRBV4-2,CASSPGGETSPLHF,TGTGCCAGCTCACCAGGGGGCGAAACTTCACCCCTCCACTTT
TRBJ2-7,NA,NA,TRBV9,CASSVGYEQYF,TGTGCCAGCTCCGTGGGCTACGAGCAGTACTTC
TRBJ2-3,NA,TRBD2,TRBV4-3,CASSQDGAGGRTDTQYF,TGCGCCAGCAGCCAAGATGGAGCGGGGGGTCGAACAGATACGCAGTATTTT
TRBJ2-3,NA,TRBD2,TRBV6-1,CASSEASSGGDTQYF,TGTGCCAGCAGTGAAGCGTCTTCGGGAGGCGATACGCAGTATTTT
TRBJ1-3,once,NA,TRBV19,CASHGKRGDFASGNTIYF,TGTGCCAGTCACGGAAAGAGGGGCGACTTTGCCTCTGGAAACACCATATATTTT
TRBJ2-7,NA,NA,TRBV5-1,CASSPGKPNPQYF,TGCGCCAGCAGCCCCGGGAAACCGAACCCCCAGTACTTC
TRBJ2-7,NA,NA,TRBV4-1,CASSQLDKGYEQYF,TGCGCCAGCAGCCAACTAGATAAGGGGTACGAGCAGTACTTC
TRBJ1-2,once,TRBD1,TRBV27,CASRTGGYGYTF,TGTGCCAGTAGAACAGGGGGCTATGGCTACACCTTC
TRBJ2-7,NA,NA,TRBV18,CASSPPDSSYEQYF,TGTGCCAGCTCACCACCGGACAGCTCCTACGAGCAGTACTTC
TRBJ2-7,NA,TRBD2,TRBV11-1,CASSHDGRILPYEQYF,TGTGCCAGCAGCCACGACGGGAGGATACTTCCCTACGAGCAGTACTTC
TRBJ2-1,NA,NA,TRBV3-1/TRBV3-2,CASSQDLGETYNEQFF,TGTGCCAGCAGCCAAGATTTAGGGGAGACCTACAATGAGCAGTTCTTC
TRBJ2-1,NA,TRBD2,TRBV19,CASSRLAGGLYNEQFF,TGTGCCAGTAGTAGACTAGCGGGGGGCCTTTACAATGAGCAGTTCTTC
TRBJ1-1,once,NA,TRBV5-4,CASSLTGTEAFF,TGTGCCAGCAGCCTAACCGGGACTGAAGCTTTCTTT
TRBJ1-5,NA,NA,TRBV7-2,CASSLNSNQPQHF,TGTGCCAGCAGCTTGAATAGCAATCAGCCCCAGCATTTT
TRBJ1-2,NA,NA,TRBV14,CASSQPGGNYGYTF,TGTGCCAGCAGCCAACCCGGAGGCAACTATGGCTACACCTTC
TRBJ1-5,NA,TRBD1,TRBV28,CASSITGTVTQPQHF,TGTGCCAGCAGTATTACAGGGACAGTAACTCAGCCCCAGCATTTT
TRBJ1-2,NA,NA,TRBV28,CASSHRTAYGYTF,TGTGCCAGCAGTCACAGGACGGCCTATGGCTACACCTTC
TRBJ2-5,NA,NA,TRBV15,CATSRDSAYETQYF,TGTGCCACCAGCAGAGATTCTGCGTACGAGACCCAGTACTTC
TRBJ2-1,NA,TRBD1,TRBV23-1,CASSQSRDRVYNEQFF,TGCGCCAGCAGTCAATCTCGGGACAGGGTATACAATGAGCAGTTCTTC
TRBJ2-2,NA,NA,TRBV6-4,CASSEDHGGTGELFF,TGTGCCAGCAGTGAAGACCACGGGGGCACCGGGGAGCTGTTTTTT
TRBJ1-2,few,NA,TRBV9,CASSATGTNYRYGYTF,TGTGCCAGCAGCGCCACCGGGACCAATTATCGCTATGGCTACACCTTC
TRBJ2-1,large,NA,TRBV6-6,CASSLEDNSYNEQFF,TGTGCCAGCAGTCTCGAGGACAACTCCTACAATGAGCAGTTCTTC
TRBJ1-3,once,NA,TRBV5-1,CASSLAGSSGNTIYF,TGCGCCAGCAGCTTGGCGGGTAGCTCTGGAAACACCATATATTTT